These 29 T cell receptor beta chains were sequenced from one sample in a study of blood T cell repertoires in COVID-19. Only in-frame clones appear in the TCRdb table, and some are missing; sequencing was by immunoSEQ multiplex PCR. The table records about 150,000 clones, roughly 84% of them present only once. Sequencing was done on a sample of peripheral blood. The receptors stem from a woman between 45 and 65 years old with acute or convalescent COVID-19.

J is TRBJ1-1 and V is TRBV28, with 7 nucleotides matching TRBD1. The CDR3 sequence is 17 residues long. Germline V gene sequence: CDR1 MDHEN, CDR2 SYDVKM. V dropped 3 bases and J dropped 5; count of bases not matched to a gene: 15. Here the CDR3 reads CASSLTFPGGVGTEAFF. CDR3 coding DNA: TGTGCCAGCAGTTTGACTTTTCCAGGGGGAGTGGGGACTGAAGCTTTCTTT.

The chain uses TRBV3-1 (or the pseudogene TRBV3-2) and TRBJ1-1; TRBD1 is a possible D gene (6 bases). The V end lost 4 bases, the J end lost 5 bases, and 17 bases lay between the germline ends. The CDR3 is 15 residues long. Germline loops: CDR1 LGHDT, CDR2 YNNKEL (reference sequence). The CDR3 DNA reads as TGTGCCAGCAGCCTAACCCCCCAGGGGACGACTGAAGCTTTCTTT. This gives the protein CASSLTPQGTTEAFF.

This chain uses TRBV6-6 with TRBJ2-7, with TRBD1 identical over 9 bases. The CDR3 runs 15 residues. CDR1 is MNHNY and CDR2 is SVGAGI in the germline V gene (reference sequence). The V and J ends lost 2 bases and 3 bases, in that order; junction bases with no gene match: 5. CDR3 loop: CASSYPGQGNYEQYF. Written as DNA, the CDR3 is TGTGCCAGCAGTTACCCGGGACAGGGCAACTACGAGCAGTACTTC.

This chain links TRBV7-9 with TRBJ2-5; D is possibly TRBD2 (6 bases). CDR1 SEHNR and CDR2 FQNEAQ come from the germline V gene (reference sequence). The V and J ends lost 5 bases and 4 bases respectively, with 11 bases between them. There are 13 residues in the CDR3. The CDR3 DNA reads TGTGCCAGCAGCCGTTGGGGGGTAGAGACCCAGTACTTC. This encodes CASSRWGVETQYF.

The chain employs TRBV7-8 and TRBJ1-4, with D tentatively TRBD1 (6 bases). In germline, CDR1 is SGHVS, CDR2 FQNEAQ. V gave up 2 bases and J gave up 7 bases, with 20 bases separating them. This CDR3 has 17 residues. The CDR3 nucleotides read TGTGCCAGCAGCTTATTGGCTCGGGGAGGGGGGATTGAAAAACTGTTTTTT. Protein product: CASSLLARGGGIEKLFF. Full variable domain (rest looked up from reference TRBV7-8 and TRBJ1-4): GAGVSQSPRYKVAKRGQDVALRCDPISGHVSLFWYQQALGQGPEFLTYFQNEAQLDKSGLPSDRFFAERPEGSVSTLKIQRTQQEDSAVYLCASSLLARGGGIEKLFFGSGTQLSVL.

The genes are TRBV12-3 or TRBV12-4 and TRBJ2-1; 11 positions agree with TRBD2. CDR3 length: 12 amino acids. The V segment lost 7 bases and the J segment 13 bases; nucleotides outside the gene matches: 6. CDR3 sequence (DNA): TGTGCCAGCACACCGGGACTAGCGGCCCAGTTCTTC. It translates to CASTPGLAAQFF.

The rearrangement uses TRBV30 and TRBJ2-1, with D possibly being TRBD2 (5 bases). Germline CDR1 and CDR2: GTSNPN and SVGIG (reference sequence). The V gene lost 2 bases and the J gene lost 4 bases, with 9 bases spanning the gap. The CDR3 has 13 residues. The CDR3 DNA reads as TGTGCCTGGAGTTTGACGGGGTACAATGAGCAGTTCTTC. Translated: CAWSLTGYNEQFF.

Here the CDR3 DNA reads TGTGCCAGTAGTATACAGGCCTATAGCTCTGGAAACACCATATATTTT. It is translated as CASSIQAYSSGNTIYF. V and J are TRBV19 and TRBJ1-3, with D unresolved. CDR1 and CDR2 (germline): LNHDA, SQIVND (reference sequence). V was clipped by 2 bases and J by 0 bases, with 11 bases between them. This CDR3 region has 16 residues.

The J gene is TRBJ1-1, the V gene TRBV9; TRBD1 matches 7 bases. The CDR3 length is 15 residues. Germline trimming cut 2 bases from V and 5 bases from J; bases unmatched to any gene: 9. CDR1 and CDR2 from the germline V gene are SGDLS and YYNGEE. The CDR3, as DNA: TGTGCCAGCAGCGTTTTAACAGGGGTAGGGACTGAAGCTTTCTTT. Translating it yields CASSVLTGVGTEAFF.

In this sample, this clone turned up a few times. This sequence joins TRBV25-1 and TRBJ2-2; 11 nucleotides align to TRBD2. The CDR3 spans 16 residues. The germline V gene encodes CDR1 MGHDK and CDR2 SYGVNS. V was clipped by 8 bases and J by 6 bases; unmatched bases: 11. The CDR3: CASSRTSGSSSGELFF. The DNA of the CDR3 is TGTGCCAGCTCTAGAACTAGCGGGAGTTCTTCCGGGGAGCTGTTTTTT.

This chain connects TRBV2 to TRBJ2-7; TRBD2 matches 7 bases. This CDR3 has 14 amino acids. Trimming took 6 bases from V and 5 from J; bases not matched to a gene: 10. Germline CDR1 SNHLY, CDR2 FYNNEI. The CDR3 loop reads CASSTRLASDEQYF. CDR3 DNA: TGTGCCAGCAGCACCCGACTAGCTTCTGACGAGCAGTACTTC.

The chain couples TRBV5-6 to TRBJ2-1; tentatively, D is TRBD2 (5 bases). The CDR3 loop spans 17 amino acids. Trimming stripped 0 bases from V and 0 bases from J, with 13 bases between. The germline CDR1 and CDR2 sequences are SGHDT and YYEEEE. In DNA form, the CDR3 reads TGTGCCAGCAGCTTGGTGGGAGTGAGGAGCTCCTACAATGAGCAGTTCTTC. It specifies CASSLVGVRSSYNEQFF.

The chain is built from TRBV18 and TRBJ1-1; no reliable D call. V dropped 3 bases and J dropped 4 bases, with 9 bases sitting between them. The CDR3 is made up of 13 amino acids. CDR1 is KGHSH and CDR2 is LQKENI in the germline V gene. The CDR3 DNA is TGTGCCAGCTCACCGTCCGGGAGCACTGAAGCTTTCTTT. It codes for CASSPSGSTEAFF. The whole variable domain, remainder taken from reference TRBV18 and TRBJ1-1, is NAGVMQNPRHLVRRRGQEARLRCSPMKGHSHVYWYRQLPEEGLKFMVYLQKENIIDESGMPKERFSAEFPKEGPSILRIQQVVRGDSAAYFCASSPSGSTEAFFGQGTRLTVV.

CDR3 amino acids: CASSRTVEETQYF. CDR3 DNA: TGTGCCAGCAGTCGGACAGTGGAAGAGACCCAGTACTTC. V usage is TRBV7-7 and J usage is TRBJ2-5; weak D call: TRBD1 (6 bases). Germline-derived CDR1 and CDR2 are SSHAT and FNYEAQ (reference sequence). The CDR3 extends over 13 amino acids. V was shortened by 6 bases and J by 3 bases, with 11 bases between the two germline ends.

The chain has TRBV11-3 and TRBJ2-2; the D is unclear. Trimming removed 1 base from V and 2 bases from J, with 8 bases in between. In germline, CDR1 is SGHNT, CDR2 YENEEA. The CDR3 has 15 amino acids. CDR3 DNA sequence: TGTGCCAGCAGCTTAGGGCACCCCAACACCGGGGAGCTGTTTTTT. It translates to CASSLGHPNTGELFF.

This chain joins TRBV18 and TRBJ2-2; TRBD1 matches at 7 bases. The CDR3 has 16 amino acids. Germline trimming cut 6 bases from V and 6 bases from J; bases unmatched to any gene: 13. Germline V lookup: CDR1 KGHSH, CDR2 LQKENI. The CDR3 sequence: CASSQLEGAEAGELFF. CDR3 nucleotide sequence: TGTGCCAGCTCTCAGCTCGAGGGGGCCGAGGCCGGGGAGCTGTTTTTT.

In DNA form, the CDR3 reads TGTGCCAGCAGCTTAGCCGAGCGGGAGCAAGGCTACGAGCAGTACTTC. It is translated as CASSLAEREQGYEQYF. This sequence joins TRBV7-2 and TRBJ2-7; 8 nucleotides agree with TRBD2. The germline V gene encodes CDR1 SGHTA and CDR2 FQGNSA. CDR3 length equals 16 residues. J was trimmed by 3 bases and V by 0 bases; bases with no gene match: 7.

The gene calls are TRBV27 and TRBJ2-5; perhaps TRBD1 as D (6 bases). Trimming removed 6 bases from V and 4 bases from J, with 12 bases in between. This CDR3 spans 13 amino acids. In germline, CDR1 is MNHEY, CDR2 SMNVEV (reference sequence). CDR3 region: CASSQGNRETQYF. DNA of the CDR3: TGTGCCAGCAGCCAGGGGAACAGAGAGACCCAGTACTTC.

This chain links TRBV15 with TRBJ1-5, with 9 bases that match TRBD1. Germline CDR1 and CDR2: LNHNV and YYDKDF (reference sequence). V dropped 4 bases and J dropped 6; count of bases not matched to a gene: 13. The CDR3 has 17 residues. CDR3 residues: CATSNRSGQGMSQPQHF. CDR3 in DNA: TGTGCCACCAGCAACCGAAGTGGACAGGGGATGAGTCAGCCCCAGCATTTT.

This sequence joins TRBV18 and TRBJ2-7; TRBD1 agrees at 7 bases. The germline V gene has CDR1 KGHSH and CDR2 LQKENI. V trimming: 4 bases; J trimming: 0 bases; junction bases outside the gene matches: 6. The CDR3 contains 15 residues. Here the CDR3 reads CASSHTGTVSYEQYF. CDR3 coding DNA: TGTGCCAGCTCACACACCGGGACAGTCTCCTACGAGCAGTACTTC. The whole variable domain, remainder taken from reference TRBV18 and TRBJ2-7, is NAGVMQNPRHLVRRRGQEARLRCSPMKGHSHVYWYRQLPEEGLKFMVYLQKENIIDESGMPKERFSAEFPKEGPSILRIQQVVRGDSAAYFCASSHTGTVSYEQYFGPGTRLTVT.

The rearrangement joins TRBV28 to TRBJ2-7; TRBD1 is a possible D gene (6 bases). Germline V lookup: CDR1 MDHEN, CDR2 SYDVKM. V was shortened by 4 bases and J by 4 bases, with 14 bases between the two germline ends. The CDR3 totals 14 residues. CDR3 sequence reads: CASSSLAGAYEQYF. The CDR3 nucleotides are TGTGCCAGCAGTTCCCTGGCAGGGGCGTACGAGCAGTACTTC. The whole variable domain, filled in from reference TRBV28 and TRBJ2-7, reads DVKVTQSSRYLVKRTGEKVFLECVQDMDHENMFWYRQDPGLGLRLIYFSYDVKMKEKGDIPEGYSVSREKKERFSLILESASTNQTSMYLCASSSLAGAYEQYFGPGTRLTVT.

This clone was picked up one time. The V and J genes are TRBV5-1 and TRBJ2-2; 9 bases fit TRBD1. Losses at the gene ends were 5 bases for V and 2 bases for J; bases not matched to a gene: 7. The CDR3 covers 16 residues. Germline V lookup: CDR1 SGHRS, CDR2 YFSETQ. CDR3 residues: CASSWTGEPNTGELFF. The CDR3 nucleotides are TGCGCCAGCAGTTGGACAGGGGAGCCTAACACCGGGGAGCTGTTTTTT.

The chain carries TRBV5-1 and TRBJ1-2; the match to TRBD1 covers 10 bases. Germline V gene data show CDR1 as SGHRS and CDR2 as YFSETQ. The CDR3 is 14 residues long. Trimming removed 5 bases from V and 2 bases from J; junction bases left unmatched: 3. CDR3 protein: CASREGQGNYGYTF. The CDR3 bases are TGCGCCAGCAGAGAGGGACAGGGGAACTATGGCTACACCTTC.

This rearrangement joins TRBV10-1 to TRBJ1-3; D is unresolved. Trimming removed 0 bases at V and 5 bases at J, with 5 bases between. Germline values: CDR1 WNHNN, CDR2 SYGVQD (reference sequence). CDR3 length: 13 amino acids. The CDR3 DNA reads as TGCGCCAGCAGTGAGTCCCCCAGAAACACCATATATTTT. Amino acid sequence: CASSESPRNTIYF.

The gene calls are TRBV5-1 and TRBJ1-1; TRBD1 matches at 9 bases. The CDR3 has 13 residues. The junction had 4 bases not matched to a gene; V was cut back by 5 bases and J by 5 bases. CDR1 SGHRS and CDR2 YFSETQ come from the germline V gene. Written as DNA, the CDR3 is TGCGCCAGCAGTTGGGACAGGGAAACTGAAGCTTTCTTT. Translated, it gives CASSWDRETEAFF.

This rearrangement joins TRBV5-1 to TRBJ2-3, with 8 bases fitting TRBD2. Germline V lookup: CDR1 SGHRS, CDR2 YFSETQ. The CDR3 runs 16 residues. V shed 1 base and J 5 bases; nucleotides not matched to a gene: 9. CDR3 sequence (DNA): TGCGCCAGCAGCTTGTTCCGTAGCGGGACTGTAGATACGCAGTATTTT. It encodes CASSLFRSGTVDTQYF.

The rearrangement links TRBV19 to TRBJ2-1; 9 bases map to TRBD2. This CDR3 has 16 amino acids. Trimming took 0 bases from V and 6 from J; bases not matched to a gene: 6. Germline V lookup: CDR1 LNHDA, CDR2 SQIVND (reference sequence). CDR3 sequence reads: CASSIDRAGGTNEQFF. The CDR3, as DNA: TGTGCCAGTAGTATAGATCGGGCGGGAGGGACCAATGAGCAGTTCTTC.

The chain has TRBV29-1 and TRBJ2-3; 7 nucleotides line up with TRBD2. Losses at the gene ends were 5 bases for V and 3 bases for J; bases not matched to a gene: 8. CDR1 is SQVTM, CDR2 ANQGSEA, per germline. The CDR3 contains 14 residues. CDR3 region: CSVSSGVFTDTQYF. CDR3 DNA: TGCAGCGTTTCCAGCGGGGTTTTTACAGATACGCAGTATTTT.

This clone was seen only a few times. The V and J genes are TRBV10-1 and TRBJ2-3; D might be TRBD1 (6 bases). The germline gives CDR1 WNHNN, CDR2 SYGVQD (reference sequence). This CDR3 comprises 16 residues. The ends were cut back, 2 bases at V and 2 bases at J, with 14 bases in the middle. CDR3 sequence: CASSERGTTNTDTQYF. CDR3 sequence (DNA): TGCGCCAGCAGTGAGAGGGGGACGACCAACACAGATACGCAGTATTTT.